The clone carrying this TCR beta chain showed up just once. The antigen remains unidentified. Treatment: 15 to 20 received Ad26.COV2.S at low or high dose, single or two shots; a few received placebo; per-sample allocation not given. Vaccine and placebo recipients were sampled on day 63 after the first injection. This entry belongs to a study of Ad26.COV2.S vaccination and SARS-CoV-2 variants. Background on the study: Trial arm assignment for the donor was COV1001 Ad26.COV2.S. Study findings and constraints: Substantial breadth in spike-specific CD8+ and CD4+ T cell responses was reportedly seen after vaccination. The TCR breadth and depth analyses may have understated or missed part of the total T cell responses.

Method: immunoSEQ multiplex PCR; TCRdb's copy keeps in-frame clones and lacks some. This sample carries about 440,000 clones, roughly 89% of them seen once, and the ten largest clones take 13%. The receptor's source is a person between 18 and 65 years old who received the Ad26.COV2.S COVID-19 vaccine or a placebo. The sample here was peripheral blood, taken in a trial of Ad26.COV2.S vaccine versus placebo.

The CDR3 region is CASRPGWNTEAFF. Here the CDR3 DNA reads TGTGCCAGCAGGCCAGGGTGGAACACTGAAGCTTTCTTT. The V gene is TRBV11-2, the J gene TRBJ1-1, with a possible D match to TRBD1 (5 bases). This CDR3 has 13 amino acids. V dropped 6 bases and J dropped 1 base, with 9 bases sitting between them. Germline V gene data show CDR1 as SGHAT and CDR2 as FQNNGV.